This T cell receptor (beta chain) derives from a study of T cell repertoires in cytomegalovirus infection (dated by TCRdb to the late 2010s). The study in broad terms: Donor HLA type was relevant to the analysis, as public TCR beta signatures indicated carriage of CMV infection together with the matching HLA type. Results the study describes overall, beyond this receptor: Cumulative frequency of public TCR beta family members discriminated carriers of CMV infection plus the relevant HLA type in this cohort and an independent 352-donor cohort. The ex vivo response was dominated by HLA-C-restricted CMV-specific TCR beta clonotypes, which also provided the single most frequent clonotype in two of eight donors.

The germline V gene (reference sequence) provides CDR1 DFQATT and CDR2 SNEGSKA. V lost 6 bases and J lost 6 bases; the stretch between them is 9 bases long. The CDR3 runs 11 amino acids, cysteine and phenylalanine included. The only DNA kept is the CDR3, 33 bases in frame from the first base. Comment on this clonotype: Its antigen remains unidentified. No base-level quality is on record; no much larger clone is a single base apart.

Instrument on record: Illumina HiSeq 1500. TCRdb reanalyzed the raw reads on its own, using fastp at Q25 for trimming and MiXCR for clone calling, and kept in-frame beta chains. Each entry is one CDR3 protein sequence, shown with its most common DNA and genes. This sample gives 350,000 to 500,000 distinct CDR3 sequences in total; roughly 30% of them show up just once. 12% to 15% of the sample goes to the ten largest clones. The sample consisted of PBMCs. This chain is built from TRBV20-1 and TRBJ2-1; no D gene call is confident. The sequence derives from a human donor in good health (CMV status not recorded). Some clones in this sample may be carry-over from other donors' samples. The DNA sequence is as follows: TGCAGTGCGCCAGGAGTCAATGAGCAGTTCTTC. Its protein reads: CSAPGVNEQFF.